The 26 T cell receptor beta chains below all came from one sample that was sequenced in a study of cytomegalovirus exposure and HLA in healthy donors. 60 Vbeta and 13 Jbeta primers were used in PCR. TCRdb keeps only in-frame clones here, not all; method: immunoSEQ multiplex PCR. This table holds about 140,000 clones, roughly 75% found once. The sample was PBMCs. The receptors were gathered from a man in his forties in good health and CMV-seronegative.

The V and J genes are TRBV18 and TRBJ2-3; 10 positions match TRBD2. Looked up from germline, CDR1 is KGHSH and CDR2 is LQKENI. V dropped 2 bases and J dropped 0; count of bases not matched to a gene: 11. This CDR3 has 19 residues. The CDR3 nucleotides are TGTGCCAGCTCACCATTATTTGCTAGCGGGGGACCTAGCACAGATACGCAGTATTTT. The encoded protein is CASSPLFASGGPSTDTQYF.

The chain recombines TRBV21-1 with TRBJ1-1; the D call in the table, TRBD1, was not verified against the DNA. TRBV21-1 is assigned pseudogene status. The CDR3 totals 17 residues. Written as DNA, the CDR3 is TGTGCCAGCAGCAGTTGGATCCGGGACAGGGGGAACACTGAAGCTTTCTTT. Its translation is CASSSWIRDRGNTEAFF.

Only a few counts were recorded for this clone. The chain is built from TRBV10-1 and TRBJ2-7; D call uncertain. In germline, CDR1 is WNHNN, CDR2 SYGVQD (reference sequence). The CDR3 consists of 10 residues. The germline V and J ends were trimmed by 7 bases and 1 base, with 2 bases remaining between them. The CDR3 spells CASTSYEQYF. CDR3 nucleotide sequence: TGCGCCAGCACATCCTACGAGCAGTACTTC.

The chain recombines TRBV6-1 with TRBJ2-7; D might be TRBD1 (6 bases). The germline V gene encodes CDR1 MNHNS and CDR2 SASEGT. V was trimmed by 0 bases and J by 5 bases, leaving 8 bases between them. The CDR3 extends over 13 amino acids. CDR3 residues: CASSEAQGHEQYF. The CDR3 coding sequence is TGTGCCAGCAGTGAAGCACAGGGCCACGAGCAGTACTTC.

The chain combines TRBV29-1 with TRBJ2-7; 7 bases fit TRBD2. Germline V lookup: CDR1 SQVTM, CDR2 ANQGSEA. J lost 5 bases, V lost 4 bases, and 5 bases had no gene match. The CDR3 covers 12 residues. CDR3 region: CSVGLAADEQYF. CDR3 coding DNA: TGCAGCGTTGGGCTAGCGGCGGACGAGCAGTACTTC.

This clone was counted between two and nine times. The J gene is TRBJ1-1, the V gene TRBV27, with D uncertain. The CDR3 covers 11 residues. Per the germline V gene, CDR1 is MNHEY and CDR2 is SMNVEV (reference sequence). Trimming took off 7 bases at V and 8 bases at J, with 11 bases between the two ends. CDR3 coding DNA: TGTGCCAGCATCTCAGCCAGGGAAGCTTTCTTT. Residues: CASISAREAFF.

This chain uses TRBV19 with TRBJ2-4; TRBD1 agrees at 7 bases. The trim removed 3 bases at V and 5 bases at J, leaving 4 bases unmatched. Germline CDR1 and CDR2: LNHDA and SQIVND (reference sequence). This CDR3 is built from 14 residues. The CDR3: CASSIRDRQNIQYF. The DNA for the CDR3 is TGTGCCAGTAGTATTAGGGACAGACAAAACATTCAGTACTTC.

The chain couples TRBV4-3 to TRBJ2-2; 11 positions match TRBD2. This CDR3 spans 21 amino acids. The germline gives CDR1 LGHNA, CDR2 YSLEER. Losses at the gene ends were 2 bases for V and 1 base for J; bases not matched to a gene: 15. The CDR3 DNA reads TGCGCCAGCAGCCAACCCTCCCGATATAGCGGGGGGGCCGGGAACACCGGGGAGCTGTTTTTT. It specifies CASSQPSRYSGGAGNTGELFF.

For the CDR3, the DNA is TGTGCCAGCAGTTCGCAGGGACTCGGTAATTCACCCCTCCACTTT. It encodes CASSSQGLGNSPLHF. J is TRBJ1-6 and V is TRBV27; D possibly corresponds to TRBD1 (5 bases). The germline V gene encodes CDR1 MNHEY and CDR2 SMNVEV (reference sequence). The CDR3 spans 15 residues. The V end lost 4 bases, the J end lost 6 bases, and 13 bases lay between the germline ends.

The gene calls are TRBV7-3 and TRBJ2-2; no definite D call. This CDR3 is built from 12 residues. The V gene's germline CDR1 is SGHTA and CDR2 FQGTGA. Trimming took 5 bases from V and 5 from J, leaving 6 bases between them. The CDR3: CASSPLTGELFF. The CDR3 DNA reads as TGTGCCAGCAGCCCACTAACCGGGGAGCTGTTTTTT.

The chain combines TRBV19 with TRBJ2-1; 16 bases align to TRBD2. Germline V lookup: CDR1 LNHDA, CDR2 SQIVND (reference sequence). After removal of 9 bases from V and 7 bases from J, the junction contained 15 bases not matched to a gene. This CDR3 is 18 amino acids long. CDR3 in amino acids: CASRPGLAGGFVVNEQFF. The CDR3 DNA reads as TGTGCCAGCCGACCGGGACTAGCGGGGGGGTTCGTAGTGAATGAGCAGTTCTTC.

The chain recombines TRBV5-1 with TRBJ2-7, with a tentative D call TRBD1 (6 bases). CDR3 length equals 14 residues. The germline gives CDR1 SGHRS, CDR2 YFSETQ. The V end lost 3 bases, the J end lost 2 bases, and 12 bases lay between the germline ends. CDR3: CASSSEGGAYEQYF. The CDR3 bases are TGCGCCAGCAGCTCGGAAGGGGGAGCCTACGAGCAGTACTTC.

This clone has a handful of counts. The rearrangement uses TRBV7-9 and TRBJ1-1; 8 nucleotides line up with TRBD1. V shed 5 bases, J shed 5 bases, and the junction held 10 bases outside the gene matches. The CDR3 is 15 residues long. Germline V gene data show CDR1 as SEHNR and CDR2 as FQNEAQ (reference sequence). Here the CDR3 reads CASSLGQALRTEAFF. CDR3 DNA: TGTGCCAGCAGCCTGGGACAGGCCTTGAGGACTGAAGCTTTCTTT. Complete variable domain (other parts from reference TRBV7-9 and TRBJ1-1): DTGVSQNPRHKITKRGQNVTFRCDPISEHNRLYWYRQTLGQGPEFLTYFQNEAQLEKSRLLSDRFSAERPKGSFSTLEIQRTEQGDSAMYLCASSLGQALRTEAFFGQGTRLTVV.

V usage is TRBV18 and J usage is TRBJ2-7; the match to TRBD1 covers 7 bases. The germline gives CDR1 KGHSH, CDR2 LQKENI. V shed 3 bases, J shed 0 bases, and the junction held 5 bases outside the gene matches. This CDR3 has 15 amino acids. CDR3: CASSPTGEGSYEQYF. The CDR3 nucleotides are TGTGCCAGCTCACCCACAGGGGAAGGCTCCTACGAGCAGTACTTC.

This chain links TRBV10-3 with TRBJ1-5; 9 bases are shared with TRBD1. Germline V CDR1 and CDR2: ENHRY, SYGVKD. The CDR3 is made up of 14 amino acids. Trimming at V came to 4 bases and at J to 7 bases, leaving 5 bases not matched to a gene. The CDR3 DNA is TGTGCCATCAGTGGCACAGGGGGCGAACAGCCCCAGCATTTT. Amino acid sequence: CAISGTGGEQPQHF.

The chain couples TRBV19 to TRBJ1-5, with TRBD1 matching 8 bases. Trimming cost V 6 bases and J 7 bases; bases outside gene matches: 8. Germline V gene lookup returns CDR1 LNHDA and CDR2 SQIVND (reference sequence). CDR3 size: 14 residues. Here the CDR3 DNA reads TGTGCCAGTAGGCAGGGGGCCGATCGCCAGCCCCAGCATTTT. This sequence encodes CASRQGADRQPQHF.

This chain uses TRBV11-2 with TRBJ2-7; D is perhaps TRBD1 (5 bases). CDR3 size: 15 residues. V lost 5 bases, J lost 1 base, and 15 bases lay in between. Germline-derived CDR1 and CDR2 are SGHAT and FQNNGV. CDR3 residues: CASSRLRTRSYEQYF. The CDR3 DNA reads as TGTGCCAGCAGCCGATTACGGACACGTTCCTACGAGCAGTACTTC.

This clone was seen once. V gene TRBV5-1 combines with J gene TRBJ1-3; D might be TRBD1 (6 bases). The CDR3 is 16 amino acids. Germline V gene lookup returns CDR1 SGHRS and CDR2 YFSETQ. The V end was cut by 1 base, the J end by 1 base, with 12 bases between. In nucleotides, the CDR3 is TGCGCCAGCAGCTTGATCCTGGGGGCGTCTGGAAACACCATATATTTT. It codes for CASSLILGASGNTIYF.

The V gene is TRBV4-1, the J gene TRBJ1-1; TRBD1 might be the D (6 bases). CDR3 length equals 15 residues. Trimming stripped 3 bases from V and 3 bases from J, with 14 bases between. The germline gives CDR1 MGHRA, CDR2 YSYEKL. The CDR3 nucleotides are TGCGCCAGCAGCCACCGACAGGTTCAAGACACTGAAGCTTTCTTT. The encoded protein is CASSHRQVQDTEAFF.

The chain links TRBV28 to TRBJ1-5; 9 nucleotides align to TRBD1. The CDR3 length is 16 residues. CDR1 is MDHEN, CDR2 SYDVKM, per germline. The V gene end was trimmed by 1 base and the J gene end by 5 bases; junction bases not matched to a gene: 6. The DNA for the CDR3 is TGTGCCAGCAGTTTATCCGGACAGGGGAATGATCAGCCCCAGCATTTT. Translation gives CASSLSGQGNDQPQHF.

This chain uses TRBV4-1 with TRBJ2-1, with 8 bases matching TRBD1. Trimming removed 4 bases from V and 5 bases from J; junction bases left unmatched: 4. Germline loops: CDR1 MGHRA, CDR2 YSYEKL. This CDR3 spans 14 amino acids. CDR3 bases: TGCGCCAGCAGCCCCCTGGACAGGGACAATGAGCAGTTCTTC. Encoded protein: CASSPLDRDNEQFF.

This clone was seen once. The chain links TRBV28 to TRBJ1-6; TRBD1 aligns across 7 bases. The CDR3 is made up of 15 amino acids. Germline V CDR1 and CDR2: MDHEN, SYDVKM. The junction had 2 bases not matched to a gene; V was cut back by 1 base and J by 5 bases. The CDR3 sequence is CASSLSGQNNSPLHF. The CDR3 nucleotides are TGTGCCAGCAGTTTATCGGGACAGAATAATTCACCCCTCCACTTT.

In DNA form, the CDR3 reads TGTGCCAGCAGGGGGACTAGCAGGGGGTCGGGGCAGTTCTTC. Its protein is CASRGTSRGSGQFF. J is TRBJ2-1 and V is TRBV5-4; the match to TRBD2 covers 9 bases. With 5 bases clipped from V and 12 bases from J, the junction kept 12 bases outside the gene matches. CDR1 SGHNT and CDR2 YYREEE come from the germline V gene (reference sequence). CDR3 size: 14 residues.

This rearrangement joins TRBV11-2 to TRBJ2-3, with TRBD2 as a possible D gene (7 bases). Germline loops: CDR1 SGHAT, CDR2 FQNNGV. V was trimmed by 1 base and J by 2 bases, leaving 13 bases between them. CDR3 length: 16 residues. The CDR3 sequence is CASSLGRGAHTDTQYF. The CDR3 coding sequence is TGTGCCAGCAGCTTAGGACGGGGGGCGCACACAGATACGCAGTATTTT.

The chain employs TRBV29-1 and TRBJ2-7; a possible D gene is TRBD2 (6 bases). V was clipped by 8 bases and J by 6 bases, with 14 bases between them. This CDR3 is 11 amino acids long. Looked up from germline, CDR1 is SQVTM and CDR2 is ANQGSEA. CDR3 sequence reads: CSSRGGGEQYF. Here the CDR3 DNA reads TGCAGCTCCCGGGGAGGCGGCGAGCAGTACTTC.

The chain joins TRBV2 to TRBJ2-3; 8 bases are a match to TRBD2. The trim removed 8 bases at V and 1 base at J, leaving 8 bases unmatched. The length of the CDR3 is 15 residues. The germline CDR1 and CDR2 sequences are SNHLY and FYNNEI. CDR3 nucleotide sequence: TGTGCCAGCTTTCTTCTTAGCGGGGGCACAGATACGCAGTATTTT. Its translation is CASFLLSGGTDTQYF.